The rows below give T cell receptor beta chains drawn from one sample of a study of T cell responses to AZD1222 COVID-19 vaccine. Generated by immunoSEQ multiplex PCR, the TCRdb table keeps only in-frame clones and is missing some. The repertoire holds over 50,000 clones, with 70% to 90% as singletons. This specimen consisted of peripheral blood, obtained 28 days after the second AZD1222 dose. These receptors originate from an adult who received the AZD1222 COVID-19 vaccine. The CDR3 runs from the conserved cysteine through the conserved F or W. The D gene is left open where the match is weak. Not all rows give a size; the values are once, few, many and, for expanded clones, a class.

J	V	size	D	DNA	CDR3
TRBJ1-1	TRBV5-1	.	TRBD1	TGCGCCAGCAGCTCGGGACAGATGAACACTGAAGCTTTCTTT	CASSSGQMNTEAFF
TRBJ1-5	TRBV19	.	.	TGTGCCAGTAGTATCTCTATTGATCAGGCCCAGCATTTT	CASSISIDQAQHF
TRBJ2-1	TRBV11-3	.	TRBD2	TGTGCCAGCAGCTTAGTCCCGGGACTAGCGGAGGGGAGTCGGAATGAGCAGTTCTTC	CASSLVPGLAEGSRNEQFF
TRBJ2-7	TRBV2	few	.	TGTGCCAGCAGGTCTACACGGGACGGTGAGCAGTACTTC	CASRSTRDGEQYF
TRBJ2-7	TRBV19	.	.	TGTGCCAGTAGTCAAGGCAATTCCGGGAGCTACGAGCAGTACTTC	CASSQGNSGSYEQYF
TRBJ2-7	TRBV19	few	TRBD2	TGTGCCAGTAGTATGGCAGCGGGAGCCTCCTACGAGCAGTACTTC	CASSMAAGASYEQYF
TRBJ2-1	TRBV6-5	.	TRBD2	TGTGCCAGCAGTTACGAGCGGGAGTGGTACAATGAGCAGTTCTTC	CASSYEREWYNEQFF
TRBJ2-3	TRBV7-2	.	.	TGTGCCAGCAGCTACTTAGGCCCCGATACGCAGTATTTT	CASSYLGPDTQYF
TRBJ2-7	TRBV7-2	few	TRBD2	TGTGCCAGCAGCTTCAAGTCGGCTAGCGGCCAGGGCCCTTACGAGCAGTACTTC	CASSFKSASGQGPYEQYF
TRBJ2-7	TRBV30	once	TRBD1	TGTGCCTGGAGAGCGCCGGGACAGGGGGTTTACGAGCAGTACTTC	CAWRAPGQGVYEQYF
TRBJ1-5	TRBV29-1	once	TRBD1	TGCAGCGCCGGGCGACAGGGCTTGGACAATCAGCCCCAGCATTTT	CSAGRQGLDNQPQHF
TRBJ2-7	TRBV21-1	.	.	TGTGCCAGCAGCCAAAAGAAAGACCAAGCGGGGGCTTACGAGCAGTACTTC	CASSQKKDQAGAYEQYF
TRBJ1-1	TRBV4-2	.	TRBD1	TGTGCCAGCAGCCGGACACAGGGGATGAACACTGAAGCTTTCTTT	CASSRTQGMNTEAFF
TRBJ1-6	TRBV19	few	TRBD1	TGTGCCAGTACCCCGGGGACAGGGATCGGTTCACCCCTCCACTTT	CASTPGTGIGSPLHF
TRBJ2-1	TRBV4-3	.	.	TGCGCCAGCAGCCACCTCCTAGGGGATGAGCAGTTCTTC	CASSHLLGDEQFF
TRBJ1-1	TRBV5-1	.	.	TGCGCCAGCAGCTTGGTAGGAGCGGGATACGGTGAGAATGAAGCTTTCTTT	CASSLVGAGYGENEAFF
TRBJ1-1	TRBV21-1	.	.	TGTGCCATAACGGGAGCGGAGCACACTGAAGCTTTCTTT	CAITGAEHTEAFF
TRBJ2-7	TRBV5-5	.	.	TGTGCCAGCAGCTTGGCTGCTAGCGTCCACGAGCAGTACTTC	CASSLAASVHEQYF